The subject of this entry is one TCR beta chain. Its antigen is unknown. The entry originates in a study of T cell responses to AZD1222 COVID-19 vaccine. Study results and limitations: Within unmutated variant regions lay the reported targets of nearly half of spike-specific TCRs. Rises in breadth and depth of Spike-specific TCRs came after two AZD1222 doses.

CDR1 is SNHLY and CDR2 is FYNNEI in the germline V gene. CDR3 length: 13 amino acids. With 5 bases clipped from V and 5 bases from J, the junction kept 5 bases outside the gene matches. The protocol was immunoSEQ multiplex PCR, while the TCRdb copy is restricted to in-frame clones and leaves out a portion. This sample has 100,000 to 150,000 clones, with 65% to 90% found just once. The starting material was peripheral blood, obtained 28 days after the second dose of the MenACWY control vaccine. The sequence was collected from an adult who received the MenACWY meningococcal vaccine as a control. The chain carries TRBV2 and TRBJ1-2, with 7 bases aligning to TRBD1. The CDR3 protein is CASSRDRVYGYTF. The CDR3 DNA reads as TGTGCCAGCAGTCGGGACAGAGTATATGGCTACACCTTC.